This T cell receptor beta chain originates from a study of Ad26.COV2.S vaccination and SARS-CoV-2 variants. Background on the study: Intramuscular Ad26.COV2.S at 5x10^10 or 1x10^11 viral particles. Study observations and caveats: Recipients of vaccine and of placebo showed similar breadth of their non-spike TCR repertoires. Reportedly, spike-specific CD8+ and CD4+ T cell responses achieved substantial breadth once vaccination had taken place. It is possible that the TCR breadth and depth analyses underestimated the total T cell responses.

This table comes from immunoSEQ multiplex PCR, and its TCRdb copy is limited to in-frame clones, with some not included. The table has a few hundred thousand clones, 83% seen once. The germline V gene has CDR1 SGHRS and CDR2 YFSETQ. The CDR3 totals 17 residues. V shed 4 bases and J 0 bases; nucleotides not matched to a gene: 9. Treatment here: some 19 received Ad26.COV2.S at low or high dose, single or two shots; five or six received placebo; per-sample allocation not given. Day 63 after the first vaccine or placebo injection was the time point for sampling. Of note for this clone: What it recognizes is unknown.

The V and J genes are TRBV5-1 and TRBJ1-1; 10 bases map to TRBD1. The material sequenced was peripheral blood, taken in a trial of Ad26.COV2.S vaccine versus placebo. The TCR was taken from a person between 18 and 65 years old who received the Ad26.COV2.S COVID-19 vaccine or a placebo. The CDR3 DNA reads as TGCGCCAGCAGCCTTCAGGGACAGGGGCTCATGAACACTGAAGCTTTCTTT. Protein sequence: CASSLQGQGLMNTEAFF.